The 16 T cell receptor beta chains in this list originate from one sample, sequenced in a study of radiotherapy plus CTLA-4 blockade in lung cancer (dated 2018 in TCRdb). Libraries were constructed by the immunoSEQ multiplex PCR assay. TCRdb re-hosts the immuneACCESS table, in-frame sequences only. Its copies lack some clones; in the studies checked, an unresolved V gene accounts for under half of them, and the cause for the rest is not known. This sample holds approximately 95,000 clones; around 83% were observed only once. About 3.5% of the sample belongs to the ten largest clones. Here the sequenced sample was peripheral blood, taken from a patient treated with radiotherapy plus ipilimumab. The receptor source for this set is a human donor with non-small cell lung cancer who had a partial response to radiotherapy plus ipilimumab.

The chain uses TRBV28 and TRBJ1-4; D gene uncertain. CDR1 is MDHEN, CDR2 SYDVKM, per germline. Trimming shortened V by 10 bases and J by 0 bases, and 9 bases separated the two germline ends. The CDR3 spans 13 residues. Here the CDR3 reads CATETTTNEKLFF. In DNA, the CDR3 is TGTGCCACCGAGACAACAACTAATGAAAAACTGTTTTTT.

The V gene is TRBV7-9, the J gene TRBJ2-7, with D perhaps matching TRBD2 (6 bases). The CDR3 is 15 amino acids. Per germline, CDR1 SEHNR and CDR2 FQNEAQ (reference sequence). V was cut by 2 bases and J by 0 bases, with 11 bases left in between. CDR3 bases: TGTGCCAGCAGCTTAACGGGAGCCCTCTCCTACGAGCAGTACTTC. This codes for CASSLTGALSYEQYF.

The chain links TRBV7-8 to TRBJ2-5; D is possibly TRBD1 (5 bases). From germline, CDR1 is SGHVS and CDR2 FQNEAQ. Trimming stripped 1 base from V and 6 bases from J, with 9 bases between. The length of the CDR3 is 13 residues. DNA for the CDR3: TGTGCCAGCAGCTTAGGCAGGGAAAAGACCCAGTACTTC. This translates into CASSLGREKTQYF.

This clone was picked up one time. The CDR3 region has the DNA TGTGCCAGCAGCTTAGCGGGGACAGACCAAGAGACCCAGTACTTC. It encodes CASSLAGTDQETQYF. V gene TRBV7-9 combines with J gene TRBJ2-5, with 7 bases fitting TRBD1. This CDR3 comprises 15 residues. V was pared by 0 bases and J by 0 bases, with 1 base of the junction left unmatched. Per the germline V gene, CDR1 is SEHNR and CDR2 is FQNEAQ (reference sequence).

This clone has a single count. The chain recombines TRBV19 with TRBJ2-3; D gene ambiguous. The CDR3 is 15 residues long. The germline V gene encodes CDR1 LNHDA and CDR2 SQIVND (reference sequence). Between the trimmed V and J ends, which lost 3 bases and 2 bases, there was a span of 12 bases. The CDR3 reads CASSIGSLYTDTQYF. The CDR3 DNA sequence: TGTGCCAGTAGTATCGGGTCACTATACACAGATACGCAGTATTTT.

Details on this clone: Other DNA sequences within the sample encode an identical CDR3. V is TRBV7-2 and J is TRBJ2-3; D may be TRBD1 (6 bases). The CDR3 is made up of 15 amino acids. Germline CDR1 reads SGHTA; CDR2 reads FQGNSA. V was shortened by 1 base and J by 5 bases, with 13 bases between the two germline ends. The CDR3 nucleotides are TGTGCCAGCAGCTTAGACGGGACAAGGGGAGATACGCAGTATTTT. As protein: CASSLDGTRGDTQYF.

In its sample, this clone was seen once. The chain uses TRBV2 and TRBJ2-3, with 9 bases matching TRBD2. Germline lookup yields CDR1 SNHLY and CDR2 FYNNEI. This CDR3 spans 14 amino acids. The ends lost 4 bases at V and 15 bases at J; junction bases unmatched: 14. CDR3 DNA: TGTGCCAGCAGTGCCCTCCTGACTAGCGGCCACTTTTATTTT. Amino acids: CASSALLTSGHFYF. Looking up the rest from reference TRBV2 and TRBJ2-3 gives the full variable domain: EPEVTQTPSHQVTQMGQEVILRCVPISNHLYFYWYRQILGQKVEFLVSFYNNEISEKSEIFDDQFSVERPDGSNFTLKIRSTKLEDSAMYFCASSALLTSGHFYFGPGTRLTVL.

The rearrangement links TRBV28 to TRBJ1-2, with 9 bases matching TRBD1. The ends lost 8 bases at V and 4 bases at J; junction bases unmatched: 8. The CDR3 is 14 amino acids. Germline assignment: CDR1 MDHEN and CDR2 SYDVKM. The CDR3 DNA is TGTGCCAGCGGTCAGGACAGGGGAGGCTATGGCTACACCTTC. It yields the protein CASGQDRGGYGYTF.

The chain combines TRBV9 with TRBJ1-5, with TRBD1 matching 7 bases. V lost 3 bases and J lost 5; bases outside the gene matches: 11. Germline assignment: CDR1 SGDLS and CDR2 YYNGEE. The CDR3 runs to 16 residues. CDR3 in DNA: TGTGCCAGCAGCGGGGGACCGGGACAGAGCGATCAGCCCCAGCATTTT. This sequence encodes CASSGGPGQSDQPQHF.

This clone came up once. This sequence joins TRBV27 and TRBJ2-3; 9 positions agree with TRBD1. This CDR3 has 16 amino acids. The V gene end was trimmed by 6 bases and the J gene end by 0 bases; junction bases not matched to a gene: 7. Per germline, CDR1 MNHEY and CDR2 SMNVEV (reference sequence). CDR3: CASSRAGTGSTDTQYF. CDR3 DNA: TGTGCCAGCAGCCGAGCCGGGACAGGGAGCACAGATACGCAGTATTTT.

The CDR3 coding sequence is TGTGCCAGCAGCTCCACATCAGGGACAGATACGCAGTATTTT. This encodes CASSSTSGTDTQYF. This chain joins TRBV7-3 and TRBJ2-3; a weak D match, TRBD1 (5 bases). V gave up 4 bases and J gave up 3 bases, with 11 bases separating them. CDR3 size: 14 residues. CDR1 SGHTA and CDR2 FQGTGA come from the germline V gene.

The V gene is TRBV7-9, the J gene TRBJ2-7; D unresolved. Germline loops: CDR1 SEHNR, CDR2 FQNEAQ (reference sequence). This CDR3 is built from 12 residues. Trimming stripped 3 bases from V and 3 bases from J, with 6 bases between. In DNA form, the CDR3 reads TGTGCCAGCAGCTTTCAGATCTACGAGCAGTACTTC. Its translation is CASSFQIYEQYF.

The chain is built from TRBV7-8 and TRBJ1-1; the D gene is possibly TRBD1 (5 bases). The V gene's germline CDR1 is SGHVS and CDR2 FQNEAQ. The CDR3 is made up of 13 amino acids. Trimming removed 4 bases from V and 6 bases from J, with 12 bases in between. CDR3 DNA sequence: TGTGCCAGCAGCTCGGGGGGAAGGGCTGAAGCTTTCTTT. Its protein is CASSSGGRAEAFF.

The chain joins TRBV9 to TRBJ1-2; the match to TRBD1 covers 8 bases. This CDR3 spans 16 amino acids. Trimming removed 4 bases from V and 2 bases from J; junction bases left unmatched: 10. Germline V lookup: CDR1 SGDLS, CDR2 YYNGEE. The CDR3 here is CASSLHKTGANYGYTF. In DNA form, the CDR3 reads TGTGCCAGCAGCTTACATAAGACAGGGGCGAACTATGGCTACACCTTC.

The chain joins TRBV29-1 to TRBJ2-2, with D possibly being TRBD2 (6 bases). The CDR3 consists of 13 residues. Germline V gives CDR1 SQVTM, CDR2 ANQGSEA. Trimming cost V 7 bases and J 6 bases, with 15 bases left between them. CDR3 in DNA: TGCAGCGGCTCGCAGGGACTTGCCGGGGAGCTGTTTTTT. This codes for CSGSQGLAGELFF.

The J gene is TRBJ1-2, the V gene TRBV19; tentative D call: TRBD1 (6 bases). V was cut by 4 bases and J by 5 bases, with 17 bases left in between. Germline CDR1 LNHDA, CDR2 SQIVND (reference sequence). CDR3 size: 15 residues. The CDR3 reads CASSTGDTRLYGYTF. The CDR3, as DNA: TGTGCCAGTAGTACCGGGGACACCAGACTTTATGGCTACACCTTC.